A selection of T cell receptor beta chains follows, all from one sample in a study of blood T cell repertoires in COVID-19. Method: immunoSEQ multiplex PCR; TCRdb's copy keeps in-frame clones and lacks some. In the table there are 230,000 or so clones, approximately 81% of which are singletons. The sample consisted of peripheral blood. These receptors came from a man aged 25-40 years with active or convalescent COVID-19. Both conserved end residues are part of each CDR3. A D gene is named only where the DNA matches it firmly. Size values are once, few and many counts, or a class for expanded clones, and some rows have none.

V	J	size	D	CDR3	DNA
TRBV6-5	TRBJ2-7	NA	TRBD1	CASTGQGSTYEQYF	TGTGCCAGCACGGGACAGGGCTCAACCTACGAGCAGTACTTC
TRBV4-3	TRBJ2-3	NA	NA	CASSQDRAGTTDTQYF	TGCGCCAGCAGCCAAGATCGGGCGGGGACCACAGATACGCAGTATTTT
TRBV5-1	TRBJ2-2	NA	NA	CASSLVTNTGELFF	TGCGCCAGCAGCTTGGTCACTAACACCGGGGAGCTGTTTTTT
TRBV24-1	TRBJ1-1	NA	NA	CATSDRVGAFF	TGTGCCACCAGTGATCGCGTCGGAGCTTTCTTT
TRBV12-3/TRBV12-4	TRBJ2-7	NA	NA	CASSRHYEQYF	TGTGCCAGCAGCCGACACTACGAGCAGTACTTC
TRBV18	TRBJ2-6	NA	NA	CASSSGANVLTF	TGTGCCAGCTCGAGTGGGGCCAACGTCCTGACTTTC
TRBV6-6	TRBJ2-7	NA	NA	CASGRGHSYEQYF	TGTGCCAGCGGCCGGGGACACTCCTACGAGCAGTACTTC
TRBV6-5	TRBJ1-2	NA	NA	CASSWGRGYTF	TGTGCCAGCAGTTGGGGGCGCGGCTACACCTTC
TRBV28	TRBJ2-5	NA	TRBD2	CASSDVAGGRETQYF	TGTGCCAGCAGTGATGTAGCGGGAGGCCGGGAGACCCAGTACTTC
TRBV18	TRBJ1-2	NA	NA	CASSPLPVFDGYTF	TGTGCCAGCTCACCCCTCCCCGTTTTTGATGGCTACACCTTC
TRBV18	TRBJ1-6	NA	TRBD1	CASSPGRGHNSPLHF	TGTGCCAGCTCACCTGGTAGGGGGCACAATTCACCCCTCCACTTT
TRBV7-2	TRBJ1-4	NA	NA	CASSSRSGQPNEKLFF	TGTGCCAGCAGCTCCAGGTCCGGACAGCCAAATGAAAAACTGTTTTTT
TRBV27	TRBJ2-7	NA	TRBD1	CASSRDRGTEQYF	TGTGCCAGCAGTCGGGACAGGGGAACCGAGCAGTACTTC
TRBV7-6	TRBJ2-1	NA	NA	CASSLASPGVGGNNEQFF	TGTGCCAGCAGCTTAGCGTCCCCCGGTGTAGGCGGTAACAATGAGCAGTTCTTC
TRBV19	TRBJ2-1	few	NA	CASSGPNERGGEQFF	TGTGCCAGTAGTGGCCCGAACGAGCGAGGGGGTGAGCAGTTCTTC
TRBV28	TRBJ2-7	NA	TRBD1	CASRDRGRMYEQYF	TGTGCCAGCAGGGACAGGGGGCGGATGTACGAGCAGTACTTC
TRBV6-2/TRBV6-3	TRBJ1-1	NA	TRBD1	CASSYVLGRQGATNTEAFF	TGTGCCAGCAGTTACGTGTTGGGAAGACAGGGGGCAACGAACACTGAAGCTTTCTTT
TRBV4-3	TRBJ2-7	NA	NA	CASSHTRGYEQYF	TGCGCCAGCAGCCACACCCGGGGATACGAGCAGTACTTC
TRBV29-1	TRBJ1-2	NA	NA	CSVDQAGPRARGYTF	TGCAGCGTTGACCAAGCGGGGCCCAGGGCCAGGGGCTACACCTTC
TRBV2	TRBJ2-3	NA	TRBD2	CASRRTSGPGTDTQYF	TGTGCCAGCAGGCGGACTAGCGGACCCGGCACAGATACGCAGTATTTT
TRBV30	TRBJ1-4	NA	NA	CAWSVREKLFF	TGTGCCTGGAGTGTGAGAGAAAAACTGTTTTTT
TRBV30	TRBJ2-7	NA	NA	CAWTPWYSSSYEQYF	TGTGCCTGGACCCCGTGGTACAGTAGCTCCTACGAGCAGTACTTC
TRBV9	TRBJ2-1	NA	TRBD2	CASSVIAGAYNEQFF	TGTGCCAGCAGCGTTATAGCGGGGGCGTACAATGAGCAGTTCTTC
TRBV19	TRBJ1-5	NA	NA	CASSIDGRNQPQHF	TGTGCCAGTAGTATAGATGGCAGGAATCAGCCCCAGCATTTT
TRBV30	TRBJ2-2	NA	TRBD2	CAWSETSGGRFGELFF	TGTGCCTGGAGCGAGACTAGCGGGGGGAGGTTCGGGGAGCTGTTTTTT
TRBV7-9	TRBJ1-2	NA	NA	CASSLAGEGIYGYTF	TGTGCCAGCAGCTTAGCGGGTGAGGGCATCTATGGCTACACCTTC
TRBV27	TRBJ2-2	NA	NA	CASSLFSNPDTGELFF	TGTGCCAGCAGTTTATTTTCCAATCCGGACACCGGGGAGCTGTTTTTT
TRBV6-2/TRBV6-3	TRBJ2-7	NA	TRBD1	CASSYGTGGSEQYF	TGTGCCAGCAGTTACGGGACAGGGGGATCCGAGCAGTACTTC
TRBV27	TRBJ2-3	once	TRBD2	CASSWRPGTSGRAGDTQYF	TGTGCCAGCAGCTGGCGTCCCGGGACTAGCGGGAGGGCCGGTGATACGCAGTATTTT
TRBV29-1	TRBJ2-5	NA	NA	CSVVQQETQYF	TGCAGCGTTGTACAGCAAGAGACCCAGTACTTC
TRBV28	TRBJ2-2	NA	NA	CASIFWLALRGNTGELFF	TGTGCCAGCATTTTCTGGCTAGCACTAAGAGGGAACACCGGGGAGCTGTTTTTT
TRBV20-1	TRBJ2-5	NA	NA	CSASAEETQYF	TGCAGTGCTAGTGCCGAAGAGACCCAGTACTTC
TRBV5-1	TRBJ2-5	NA	TRBD2	CASSLGDASGRRETQYF	TGCGCCAGCAGCTTGGGAGATGCTAGCGGGAGACGGGAGACCCAGTACTTC
TRBV9	TRBJ2-1	NA	TRBD2	CASSAGGASYNEQFF	TGTGCCAGCAGCGCGGGGGGGGCCTCCTACAATGAGCAGTTCTTC
TRBV5-1	TRBJ1-4	NA	NA	CASSFLPPGGTNEKLFF	TGCGCCAGCAGCTTTCTACCTCCCGGGGGAACTAATGAAAAACTGTTTTTT
TRBV5-4	TRBJ2-7	NA	TRBD2	CASSRTTSANYEQYF	TGTGCCAGCAGCCGGACAACTAGCGCCAACTACGAGCAGTACTTC
TRBV30	TRBJ2-2	NA	TRBD2	CAWSAGGNTGELFF	TGTGCCTGGAGCGCGGGAGGGAACACCGGGGAGCTGTTTTTT
TRBV7-9	TRBJ1-5	NA	TRBD1	CASSLGDSSNQPQHF	TGTGCCAGCAGCTTAGGGGACAGTAGCAATCAGCCCCAGCATTTT
TRBV30	TRBJ1-4	once	TRBD1	CAWTTGTGYALCVEKLFF	TGTGCCTGGACTACCGGGACAGGGTATGCCCTATGTGTGGAAAAACTGTTTTTT
TRBV7-9	TRBJ1-5	NA	NA	CASSAGNQPQHF	TGTGCCAGCAGCGCAGGGAATCAGCCCCAGCATTTT
TRBV12-3/TRBV12-4	TRBJ1-2	NA	NA	CASRGARGYTF	TGTGCCAGCAGGGGGGCCCGTGGCTACACCTTC
TRBV19	TRBJ1-2	NA	TRBD1	CASDAWDRGGGYTF	TGTGCCAGTGACGCCTGGGACAGGGGAGGTGGCTACACCTTC
TRBV9	TRBJ1-2	NA	NA	CASSVGGVSGYTF	TGTGCCAGCAGCGTAGGGGGGGTTAGTGGCTACACCTTC